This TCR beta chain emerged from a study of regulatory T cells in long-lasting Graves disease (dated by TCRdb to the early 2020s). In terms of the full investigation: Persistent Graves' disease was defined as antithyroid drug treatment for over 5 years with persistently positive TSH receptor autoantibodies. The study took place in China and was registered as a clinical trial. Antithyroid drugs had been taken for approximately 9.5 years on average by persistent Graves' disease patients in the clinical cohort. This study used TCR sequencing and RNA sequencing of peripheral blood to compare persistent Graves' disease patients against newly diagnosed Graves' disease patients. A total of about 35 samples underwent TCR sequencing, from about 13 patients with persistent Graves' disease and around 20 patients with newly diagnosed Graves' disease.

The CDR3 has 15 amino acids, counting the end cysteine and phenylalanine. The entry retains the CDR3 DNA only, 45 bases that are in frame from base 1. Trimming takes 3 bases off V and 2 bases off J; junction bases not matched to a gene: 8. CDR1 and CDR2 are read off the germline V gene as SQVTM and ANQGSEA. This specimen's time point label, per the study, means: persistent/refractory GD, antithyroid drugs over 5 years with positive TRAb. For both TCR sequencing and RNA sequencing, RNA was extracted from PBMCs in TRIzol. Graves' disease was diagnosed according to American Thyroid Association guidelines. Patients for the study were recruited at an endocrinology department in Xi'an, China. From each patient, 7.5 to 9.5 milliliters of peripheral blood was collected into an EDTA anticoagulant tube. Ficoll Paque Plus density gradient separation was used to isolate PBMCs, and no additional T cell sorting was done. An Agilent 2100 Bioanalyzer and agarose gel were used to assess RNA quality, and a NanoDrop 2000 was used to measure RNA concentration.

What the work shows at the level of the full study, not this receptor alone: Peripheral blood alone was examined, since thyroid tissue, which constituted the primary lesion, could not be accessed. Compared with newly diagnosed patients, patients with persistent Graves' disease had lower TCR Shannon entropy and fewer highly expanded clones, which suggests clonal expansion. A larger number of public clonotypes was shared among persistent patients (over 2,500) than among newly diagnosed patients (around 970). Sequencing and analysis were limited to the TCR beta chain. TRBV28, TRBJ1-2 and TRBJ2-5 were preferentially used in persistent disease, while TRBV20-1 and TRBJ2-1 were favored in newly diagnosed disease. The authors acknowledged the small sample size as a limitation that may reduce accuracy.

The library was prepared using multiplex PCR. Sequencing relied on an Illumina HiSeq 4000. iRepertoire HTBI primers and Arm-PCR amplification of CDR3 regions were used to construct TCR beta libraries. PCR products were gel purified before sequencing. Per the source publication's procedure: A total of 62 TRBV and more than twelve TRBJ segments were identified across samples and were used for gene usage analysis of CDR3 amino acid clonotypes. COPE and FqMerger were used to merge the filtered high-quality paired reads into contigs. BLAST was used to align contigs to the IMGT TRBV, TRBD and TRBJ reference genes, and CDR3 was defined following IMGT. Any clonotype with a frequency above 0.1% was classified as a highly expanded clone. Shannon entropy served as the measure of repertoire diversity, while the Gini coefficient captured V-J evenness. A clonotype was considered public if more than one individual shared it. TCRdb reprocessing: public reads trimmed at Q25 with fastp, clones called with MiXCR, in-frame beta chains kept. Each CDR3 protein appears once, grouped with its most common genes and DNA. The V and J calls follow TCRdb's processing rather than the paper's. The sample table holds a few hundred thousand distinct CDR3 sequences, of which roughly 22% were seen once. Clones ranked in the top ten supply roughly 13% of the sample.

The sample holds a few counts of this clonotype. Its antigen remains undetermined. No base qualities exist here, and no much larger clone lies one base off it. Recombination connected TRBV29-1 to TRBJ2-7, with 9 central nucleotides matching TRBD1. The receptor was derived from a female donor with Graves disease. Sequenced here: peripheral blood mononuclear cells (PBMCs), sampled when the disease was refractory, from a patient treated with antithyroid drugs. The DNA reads TGCAGCGTTGATAGTGCGACAGGGGGTACCTACGAGCAGTACTTC. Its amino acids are CSVDSATGGTYEQYF.